Each of the 20 T cell receptor beta chains below was sequenced from the same sample in a study of T cell responses to AZD1222 COVID-19 vaccine. This table comes from immunoSEQ multiplex PCR, and its TCRdb copy is limited to in-frame clones, with some not included. The table lists over 100,000 clones, around 90% of them singletons. Sequences were derived from peripheral blood, sampled 28 days after the second AZD1222 dose. The receptors come from an adult who received the AZD1222 COVID-19 vaccine.

V usage is TRBV21-1 and J usage is TRBJ2-7. TRBV21-1 is an annotated pseudogene. CDR3 length equals 16 residues. As DNA, the CDR3 is TGTGCCAGCAGCCACCTGGGGGTTAGGAACCTCTACGAGCAGTACTTC. This encodes CASSHLGVRNLYEQYF.

The V and J genes are TRBV5-4 and TRBJ1-2; D not resolved. Trimming stripped 2 bases from V and 2 bases from J, with 13 bases between. The CDR3 sequence is 15 residues long. Germline lookup yields CDR1 SGHNT and CDR2 YYREEE (reference sequence). CDR3 sequence (DNA): TGTGCCAGCAGCTTCTATATCGGTGTGAACTATGGCTACACCTTC. It encodes CASSFYIGVNYGYTF.

The chain has TRBV2 and TRBJ1-4, with no clear D. Germline V gene sequence: CDR1 SNHLY, CDR2 FYNNEI. The CDR3 loop spans 15 amino acids. The V gene lost 6 bases and the J gene lost 0 bases, with 11 bases spanning the gap. Here the CDR3 reads CASRHRYPTNEKLFF. The CDR3, as DNA: TGTGCCAGCAGGCACCGCTACCCAACTAATGAAAAACTGTTTTTT.

V is TRBV10-3 and J is TRBJ1-5; D call uncertain. Trimming left V 0 bases short and J 0 bases short, with 18 bases between. Germline CDR1 ENHRY, CDR2 SYGVKD. The CDR3 covers 19 residues. CDR3 protein: CAISESGRLTAYSNQPQHF. The CDR3 DNA follows: TGTGCCATCAGTGAGTCTGGACGGTTAACCGCTTATAGCAATCAGCCCCAGCATTTT.

The chain employs TRBV15 and TRBJ2-2; TRBD2 matches 7 bases. The CDR3 length is 15 residues. The V gene's germline CDR1 is LNHNV and CDR2 YYDKDF (reference sequence). The V gene end was trimmed by 4 bases and the J gene end by 4 bases; junction bases not matched to a gene: 6. Here the CDR3 DNA reads TGTGCCACCAGCATGCGGACGGGGGGCACCGGGGAGCTGTTTTTT. It codes for CATSMRTGGTGELFF.

This chain uses TRBV5-1 with TRBJ1-6, with D hard to call. Germline V gene lookup returns CDR1 SGHRS and CDR2 YFSETQ. V gave up 2 bases and J gave up 7 bases, with 7 bases separating them. CDR3 length equals 13 residues. CDR3 in DNA: TGCGCCAGCAGCTTAGAATTGAATTCACCCCTCCACTTT. Protein: CASSLELNSPLHF.

The chain couples TRBV10-3 to TRBJ1-1; 8 bases are shared with TRBD1. The ends lost 2 bases at V and 2 bases at J; junction bases unmatched: 4. The CDR3 loop spans 15 amino acids. Germline loops: CDR1 ENHRY, CDR2 SYGVKD. Written as DNA, the CDR3 is TGTGCCATCAGTGAGAGCGACAGGGGCAACACTGAAGCTTTCTTT. Protein sequence: CAISESDRGNTEAFF.

The rearrangement joins TRBV7-8 to TRBJ2-5; 7 bases align to TRBD2. CDR1 and CDR2 (germline): SGHVS, FQNEAQ. V was pared by 1 base and J by 4 bases, with 0 bases of the junction left unmatched. This CDR3 is 13 amino acids long. CDR3 coding DNA: TGTGCCAGCAGCTTAGGGACTAGAGAGACCCAGTACTTC. It encodes CASSLGTRETQYF.

This chain links TRBV4-3 with TRBJ2-1; no clear D. The CDR3 is made up of 14 amino acids. Germline CDR1 and CDR2: LGHNA and YSLEER. Trimming cost V 0 bases and J 5 bases, with 8 bases left between them. CDR3 protein: CASSQEGRNNEQFF. The DNA for the CDR3 is TGCGCCAGCAGCCAAGAAGGCAGGAACAATGAGCAGTTCTTC.

This clone occurred once. The gene calls are TRBV6-2 or TRBV6-3 and TRBJ2-7, with 7 bases lining up with TRBD1. The CDR3 sequence is 12 residues long. Looked up from germline, CDR1 is MNHEY and CDR2 is SVGEGT. V trimming: 2 bases; J trimming: 9 bases; junction bases outside the gene matches: 4. CDR3 amino acids: CASSYRRTGQYF. The DNA of the CDR3 is TGTGCCAGCAGTTACCGTCGGACAGGGCAGTACTTC.

The chain recombines TRBV3-1 (or the pseudogene TRBV3-2) with TRBJ1-5; D is uncertain. Germline V gene lookup returns CDR1 LGHDT and CDR2 YNNKEL (reference sequence). Trimming shortened V by 0 bases and J by 6 bases, and 6 bases separated the two germline ends. The CDR3 runs 13 residues. CDR3 coding DNA: TGTGCCAGCAGCCAAGATCTTCTTCAGCCCCAGCATTTT. Protein: CASSQDLLQPQHF.

The chain joins TRBV6-5 to TRBJ1-6; D uncertain. This CDR3 has 13 amino acids. V was shortened by 4 bases and J by 6 bases, with 7 bases between the two germline ends. Germline CDR1 reads MNHEY; CDR2 reads SVGAGI. The CDR3 DNA is TGTGCCAGCAGTTTGCGGGGTAATTCACCCCTCCACTTT. Its protein is CASSLRGNSPLHF.

This chain connects TRBV30 to TRBJ1-1; D unresolved. Deletions cut 0 bases from V and 11 bases from J, with 13 bases between. This CDR3 has 12 amino acids. Germline values: CDR1 GTSNPN, CDR2 SVGIG (reference sequence). The chain's CDR3 is CAWSVIGFGAFF. The CDR3 DNA reads as TGTGCCTGGAGTGTTATCGGGTTTGGCGCTTTCTTT.

V is TRBV30 and J is TRBJ2-3; 7 nucleotides line up with TRBD2. Germline CDR1 reads GTSNPN; CDR2 reads SVGIG (reference sequence). The CDR3 extends over 15 amino acids. J was trimmed by 4 bases and V by 0 bases; bases with no gene match: 7. The CDR3, as DNA: TGTGCCTGGAGTGTAACCAGCGGGACCGCAGATACGCAGTATTTT. Translating it yields CAWSVTSGTADTQYF. Using reference TRBV30 and TRBJ2-3 for the parts outside the CDR3, the full variable domain is SQTIHQWPATLVQPVGSPLSLECTVEGTSNPNLYWYRQAAGRGLQLLFYSVGIGQISSEVPQNLSASRPQDRQFILSSKKLLLSDSGFYLCAWSVTSGTADTQYFGPGTRLTVL.

The CDR3 region has the DNA TGTGCCAGCAGTTACGGAGGAGCCGGTACATACACCGGGGAGCTGTTTTTT. This sequence encodes CASSYGGAGTYTGELFF. The rearrangement joins TRBV6-2 or TRBV6-3 to TRBJ2-2; a weak D match, TRBD2 (5 bases). V lost 2 bases, J lost 3 bases, and 16 bases lay in between. CDR1 MNHEY and CDR2 SVGEGT come from the germline V gene. The CDR3 extends over 17 amino acids.

This clone came up a few times. V gene TRBV5-5 combines with J gene TRBJ1-2; tentative D call: TRBD1 (6 bases). The CDR3 has 13 amino acids. Germline assignment: CDR1 SGHKS and CDR2 YYEKEE (reference sequence). With 4 bases removed from V and 3 bases from J, the gap between germline ends came to 10 bases. CDR3 DNA: TGTGCCAGCAGCGCGGACAGCTACTATGGCTACACCTTC. Translated, it gives CASSADSYYGYTF.

The chain links TRBV12-3 or TRBV12-4 to TRBJ1-2; D remains unclear. Trimming left V 3 bases short and J 4 bases short, with 6 bases between. The CDR3 extends over 12 amino acids. The CDR3 DNA is TGTGCCAGCAGTTTGGGGAGCTATGGCTACACCTTC. Translation gives CASSLGSYGYTF.

The chain couples TRBV5-1 to TRBJ1-2, with D possibly TRBD1 on 6 matching bases. Deletions cut 4 bases from V and 0 bases from J, with 16 bases between. CDR3 length: 16 residues. Germline CDR1 reads SGHRS; CDR2 reads YFSETQ. The CDR3 sequence: CASSPDPDRANYGYTF. The CDR3 DNA reads TGCGCCAGCAGCCCGGACCCGGACAGAGCTAACTATGGCTACACCTTC. Together with reference TRBV5-1 and TRBJ1-2, the CDR3 gives the full variable domain: KAGVTQTPRYLIKTRGQQVTLSCSPISGHRSVSWYQQTPGQGLQFLFEYFSETQRNKGNFPGRFSGRQFSNSRSEMNVSTLELGDSALYLCASSPDPDRANYGYTFGSGTRLTVV.

This clone was detected once. The gene calls are TRBV4-2 and TRBJ1-2; TRBD1 might be the D (5 bases). Germline values: CDR1 LGHNA, CDR2 YNFKEQ. V was shortened by 4 bases and J by 5 bases, with 14 bases between the two germline ends. The CDR3 covers 14 residues. CDR3 amino acids: CASSPRQSGYGYTF. DNA for the CDR3: TGTGCCAGCAGCCCCCGACAGTCAGGGTATGGCTACACCTTC.

The chain recombines TRBV11-1 with TRBJ2-7; 11 nucleotides agree with TRBD1. The CDR3 contains 14 residues. Trimming cost V 5 bases and J 4 bases; bases outside gene matches: 4. From germline, CDR1 is SGHAT and CDR2 FQDESV (reference sequence). The chain's CDR3 is CASSRDRGKYEQYF. As DNA, the CDR3 is TGTGCCAGCAGCCGGGACAGGGGGAAGTACGAGCAGTACTTC.